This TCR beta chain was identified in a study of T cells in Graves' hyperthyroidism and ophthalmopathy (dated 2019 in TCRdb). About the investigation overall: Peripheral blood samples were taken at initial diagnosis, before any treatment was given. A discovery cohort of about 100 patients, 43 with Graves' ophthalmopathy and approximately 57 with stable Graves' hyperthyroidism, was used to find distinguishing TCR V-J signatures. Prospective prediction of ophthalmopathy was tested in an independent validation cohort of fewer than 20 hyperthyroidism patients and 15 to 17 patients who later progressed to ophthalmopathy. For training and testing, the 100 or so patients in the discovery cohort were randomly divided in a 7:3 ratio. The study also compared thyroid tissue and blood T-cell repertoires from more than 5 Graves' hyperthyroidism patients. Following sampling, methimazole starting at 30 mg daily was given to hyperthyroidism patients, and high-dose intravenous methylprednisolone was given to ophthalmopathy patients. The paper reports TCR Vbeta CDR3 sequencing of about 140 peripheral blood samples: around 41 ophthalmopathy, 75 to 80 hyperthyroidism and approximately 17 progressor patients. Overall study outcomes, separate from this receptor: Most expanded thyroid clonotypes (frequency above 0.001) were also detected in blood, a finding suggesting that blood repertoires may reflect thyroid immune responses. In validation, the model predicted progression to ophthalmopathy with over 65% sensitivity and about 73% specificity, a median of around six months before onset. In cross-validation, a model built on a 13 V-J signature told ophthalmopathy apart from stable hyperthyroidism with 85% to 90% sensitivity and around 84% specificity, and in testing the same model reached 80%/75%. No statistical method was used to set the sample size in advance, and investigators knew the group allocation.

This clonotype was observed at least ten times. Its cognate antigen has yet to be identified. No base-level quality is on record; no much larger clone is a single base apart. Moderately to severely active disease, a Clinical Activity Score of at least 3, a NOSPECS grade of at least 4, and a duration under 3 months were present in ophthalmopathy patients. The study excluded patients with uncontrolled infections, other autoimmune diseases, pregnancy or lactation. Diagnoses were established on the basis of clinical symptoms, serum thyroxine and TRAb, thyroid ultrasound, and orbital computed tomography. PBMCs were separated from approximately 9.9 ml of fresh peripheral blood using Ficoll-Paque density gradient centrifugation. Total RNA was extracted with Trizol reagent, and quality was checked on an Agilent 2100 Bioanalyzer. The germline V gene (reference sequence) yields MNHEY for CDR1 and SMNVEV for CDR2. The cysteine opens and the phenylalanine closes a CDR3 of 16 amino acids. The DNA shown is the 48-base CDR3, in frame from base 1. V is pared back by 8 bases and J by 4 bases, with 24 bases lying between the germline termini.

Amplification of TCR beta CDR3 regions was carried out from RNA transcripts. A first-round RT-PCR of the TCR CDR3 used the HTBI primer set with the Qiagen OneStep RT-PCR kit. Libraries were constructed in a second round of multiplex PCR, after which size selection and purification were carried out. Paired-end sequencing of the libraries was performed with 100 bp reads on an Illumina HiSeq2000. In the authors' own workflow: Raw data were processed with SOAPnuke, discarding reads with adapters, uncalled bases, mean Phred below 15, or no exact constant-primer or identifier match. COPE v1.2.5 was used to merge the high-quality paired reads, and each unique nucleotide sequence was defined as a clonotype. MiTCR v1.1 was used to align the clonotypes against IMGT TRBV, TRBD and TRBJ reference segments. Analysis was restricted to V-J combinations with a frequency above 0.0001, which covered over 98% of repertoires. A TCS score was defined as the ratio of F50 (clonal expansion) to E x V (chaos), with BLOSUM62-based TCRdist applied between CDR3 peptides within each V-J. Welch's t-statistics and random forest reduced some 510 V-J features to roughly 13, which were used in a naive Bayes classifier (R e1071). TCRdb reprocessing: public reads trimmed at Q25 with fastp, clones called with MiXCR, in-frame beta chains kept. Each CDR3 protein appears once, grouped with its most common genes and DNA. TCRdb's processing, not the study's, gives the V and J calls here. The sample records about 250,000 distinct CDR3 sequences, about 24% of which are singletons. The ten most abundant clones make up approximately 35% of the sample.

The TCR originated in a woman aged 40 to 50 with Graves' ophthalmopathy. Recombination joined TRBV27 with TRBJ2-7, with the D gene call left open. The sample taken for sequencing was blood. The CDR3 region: CASSPGRLVKSYEQYF. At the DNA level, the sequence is TGTGCCAGCTCCCCCGGTAGGCTGGTTAAATCTTACGAGCAGTACTTC.